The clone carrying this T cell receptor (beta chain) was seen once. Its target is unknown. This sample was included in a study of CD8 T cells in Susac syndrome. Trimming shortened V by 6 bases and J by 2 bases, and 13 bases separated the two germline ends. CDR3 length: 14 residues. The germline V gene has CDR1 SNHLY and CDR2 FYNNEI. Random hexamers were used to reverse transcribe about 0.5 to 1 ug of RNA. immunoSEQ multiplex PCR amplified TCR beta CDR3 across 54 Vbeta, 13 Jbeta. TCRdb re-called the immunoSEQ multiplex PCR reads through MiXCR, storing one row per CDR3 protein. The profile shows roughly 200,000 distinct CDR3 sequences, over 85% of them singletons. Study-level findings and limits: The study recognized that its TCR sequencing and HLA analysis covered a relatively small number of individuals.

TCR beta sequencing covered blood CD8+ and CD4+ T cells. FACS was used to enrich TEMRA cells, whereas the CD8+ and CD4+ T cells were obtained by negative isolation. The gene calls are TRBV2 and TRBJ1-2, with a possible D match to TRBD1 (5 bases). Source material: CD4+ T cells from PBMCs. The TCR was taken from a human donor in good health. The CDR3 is CASSEPGRNYGYTF. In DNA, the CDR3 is TGTGCCAGCAGCGAACCGGGACGGAACTATGGCTACACCTTC.